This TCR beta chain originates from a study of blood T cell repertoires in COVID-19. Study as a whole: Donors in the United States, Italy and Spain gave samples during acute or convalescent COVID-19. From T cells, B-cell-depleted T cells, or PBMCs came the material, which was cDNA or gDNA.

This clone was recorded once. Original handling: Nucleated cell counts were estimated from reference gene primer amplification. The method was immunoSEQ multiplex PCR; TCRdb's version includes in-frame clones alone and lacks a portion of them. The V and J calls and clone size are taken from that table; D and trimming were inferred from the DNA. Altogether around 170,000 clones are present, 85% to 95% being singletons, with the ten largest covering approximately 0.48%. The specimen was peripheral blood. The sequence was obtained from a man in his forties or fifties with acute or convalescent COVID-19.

Here the CDR3 reads CASSPRVGNTIYF. The DNA of the CDR3 is TGTGCCAGCAGCCCCAGGGTTGGAAACACCATATATTTT. This chain uses TRBV3-1 (or the pseudogene TRBV3-2) with TRBJ1-3; possible D gene TRBD1, 5 bases. The V end lost 4 bases, the J end lost 3 bases, and 7 bases lay between the germline ends. This CDR3 comprises 13 residues. Looked up from germline, CDR1 is LGHDT and CDR2 is YNNKEL (reference sequence).